This T cell receptor beta chain was obtained from a study of T cell responses to AZD1222 COVID-19 vaccine. The CDR3 has 16 residues. Trimming removed 0 bases at V and 0 bases at J, with 11 bases between. Germline V gene lookup returns CDR1 LGHDT and CDR2 YNNKEL (reference sequence). Comments on this clone: Its antigen is still unknown.

Produced via immunoSEQ multiplex PCR; TCRdb's table is partial and in-frame only. This sample yields about 100,000 clones, of which roughly 90% are seen a single time; approximately 3% belongs to the top ten. Broader study findings: The study sampled repertoires only after the peak T cell response. Just five to seven AZD1222 recipients tested seropositive at baseline. With dominance at 160-218 and 743-854, vaccine-associated CD4 TCRs spanned spike.

The material was peripheral blood, obtained on day 0 of MenACWY control vaccination. The rearrangement links TRBV3-1 (or the pseudogene TRBV3-2) to TRBJ1-1, with a weak D call TRBD1 (5 bases). This clonotype originated in an adult in good health. The CDR3 reads CASSQDLVGVNTEAFF. The DNA for the CDR3 is TGTGCCAGCAGCCAAGATCTTGTGGGGGTGAACACTGAAGCTTTCTTT.